The source of this TCR beta chain is a study of blood T cell repertoires in COVID-19. Study in general: Sample material is recorded as cDNA or gDNA derived from T cells, B-cell-depleted T cells, or PBMCs.

In germline, CDR1 is SGHNT, CDR2 YYREEE (reference sequence). Trimming stripped 1 base from V and 7 bases from J, with 20 bases between. CDR3 length: 16 amino acids. In the original analysis: Using reference gene primer amplification, nucleated cell counts were estimated. Only in-frame clones appear in the TCRdb table, and some are missing; sequencing was by immunoSEQ multiplex PCR. V and J calls and clone size follow that table, whereas D and trimming were derived from the DNA. The data contain a few hundred thousand clones, roughly 88% of them singletons. This TCR was recovered from a man aged 50 to 60 with active or convalescent COVID-19. The rearrangement links TRBV5-4 to TRBJ1-2; D is unclear. Source material: peripheral blood. CDR3 nucleotides: TGTGCCAGCAGCTTGTATCTTGGCCAGGAAGTCGGTGGCTACACCTTC. Its protein is CASSLYLGQEVGGYTF.